The clone carrying this TCR beta chain was found many times. Its antigen is as yet unknown. The source of the sample is a study of T cells in Graves' hyperthyroidism and ophthalmopathy. The wider study: Blood was drawn when the patient was first diagnosed and still untreated. The study's findings and limits: In the blood, most expanded thyroid clonotypes above 0.001 appeared as well.

Not enrolled were patients with uncontrolled infection, other autoimmune disease, pregnancy or lactation. TCR beta CDR3 regions were amplified from RNA. First-round RT-PCR targeting the TCR CDR3 was performed with the HTBI primer set. TCRdb independently ran MiXCR on the multiplex PCR reads; one entry per CDR3 protein. Of about 620,000 distinct CDR3 sequences listed, 16% are singletons. The CDR3 loop spans 16 amino acids. Germline V gene data show CDR1 as MDHEN and CDR2 as SYDVKM. V dropped 1 base and J dropped 4 bases, with 14 bases sitting between them. The sequence came from a woman aged 30 to 39 with Graves' hyperthyroidism. The chain carries TRBV28 and TRBJ2-1; D is perhaps TRBD1 (5 bases). The sequencing input was blood. CDR3 protein: CASSLSQAVGYNEQFF. In DNA, the CDR3 is TGTGCCAGCAGTTTATCACAGGCAGTAGGGTACAATGAGCAGTTCTTC. The entire variable domain, with the rest obtained from reference TRBV28 and TRBJ2-1, is as follows: DVKVTQSSRYLVKRTGEKVFLECVQDMDHENMFWYRQDPGLGLRLIYFSYDVKMKEKGDIPEGYSVSREKKERFSLILESASTNQTSMYLCASSLSQAVGYNEQFFGPGTRLTVL.